The 22 T cell receptor beta chains below were found in one sample sequenced in a study of T cells in Graves' hyperthyroidism and ophthalmopathy. TCR beta CDR3 regions were amplified from RNA transcripts. The HTBI primer set was used in a first-round RT-PCR of the TCR CDR3. TCRdb used MiXCR to reprocess the multiplex PCR reads, holding one entry per CDR3 protein. Among hundreds of thousands of distinct CDR3 sequences listed, around 20% were seen once. Material for sequencing was blood. Every receptor here comes from a woman in her forties or fifties with Graves' hyperthyroidism that later progressed to Graves' ophthalmopathy.

Turning to this clonotype: This could be a read error, since a much larger clone is one nucleotide away. The chain joins TRBV3-1 to TRBJ2-5, with 7 bases that match TRBD2. Germline V gives CDR1 LGHDT, CDR2 YNNKEL (reference sequence). This CDR3 has 15 residues. CDR3 DNA: TGTGCCAGCAGCCAAGAGCTGAGAGGGAGGGAGACCCGGTACTTC. It yields the protein CASSQELRGRETRYF.

There are many counts of this clonotype. V is TRBV20-1 and J is TRBJ1-6, with 7 bases that match TRBD1. Germline V lookup: CDR1 DFQATT, CDR2 SNEGSKA (reference sequence). Trimming took 5 bases from V and 3 from J; bases not matched to a gene: 10. The CDR3 extends over 16 amino acids. CDR3 in amino acids: CSAGRRDSYYNSPLHF. The CDR3 DNA is TGCAGTGCTGGGAGAAGGGACAGCTACTATAATTCACCCCTCCACTTT.

This clonotype was seen many times. CDR3 residues: CASSPDQGSSYNEQFF. Here the CDR3 DNA reads TGCGCCAGCAGCCCGGATCAGGGGAGCTCCTACAATGAGCAGTTCTTC. The chain recombines TRBV5-1 with TRBJ2-1; D is possibly TRBD1 (6 bases). V was cut by 4 bases and J by 0 bases, with 14 bases left in between. Per the germline V gene, CDR1 is SGHRS and CDR2 is YFSETQ. This CDR3 is built from 16 residues.

Comment on this clonotype: The germline gene is not matched at one end of the junction; a read error may be the cause. The gene calls are TRBV19 and TRBJ1-4, with D unclear. The CDR3 is made up of 13 amino acids. Germline loops: CDR1 LNHDA, CDR2 SQIVND (reference sequence). The CDR3 is CASTERANEKLFF. The CDR3 DNA follows: TGTGCAAGTACGGAACGGGCTAATGAAAAACTGTTTTTT.

This clonotype was seen more than once but under ten times. The chain links TRBV6-1 to TRBJ2-5, with TRBD2 identical over 12 bases. The CDR3 covers 16 residues. V lost 5 bases to trimming and J lost 5 bases; unmatched junction nucleotides: 9. Germline V lookup: CDR1 MNHNS, CDR2 SASEGT. CDR3 nucleotides: TGTGCCAGCAGTCGGACTAGCGGGGCCCTGTGGGAGACCCAGTACTTC. Translating it yields CASSRTSGALWETQYF.

In this sample, this clonotype turned up many times. The chain combines TRBV13 with TRBJ2-5, with D perhaps TRBD1 (6 bases). This CDR3 is built from 15 residues. Germline values: CDR1 PRHDT, CDR2 FYEKMQ (reference sequence). V was pared by 5 bases and J by 4 bases, with 17 bases between. The CDR3 region has the DNA TGTGCCAGCAGCCAAACACAACCAGGGGTAGAGACCCAGTACTTC. Amino acids: CASSQTQPGVETQYF.

The table lists this clonotype with many counts. The V gene is TRBV12-3 or TRBV12-4, the J gene TRBJ2-7, with D perhaps TRBD1 or TRBD2 (5 bases each). The CDR3 loop spans 12 amino acids. V shed 3 bases and J shed 6 bases, with 9 bases lying between them. The CDR3 sequence: CASSLRGAEQYF. The DNA of the CDR3 is TGTGCCAGCAGTTTGAGGGGAGCCGAGCAGTACTTC.

The chain joins TRBV5-6 to TRBJ2-2; 7 bases align to TRBD1. This CDR3 comprises 14 residues. V lost 5 bases and J lost 5; bases outside the gene matches: 6. CDR1 is SGHDT, CDR2 YYEEEE, per germline. The DNA for the CDR3 is TGTGCCAGCAGAAGACAGGGATTGACCGGGGAGCTGTTTTTT. This gives the protein CASRRQGLTGELFF.

Ten or more counts support this clonotype. The CDR3 here is CASSPRKGSEAFF. DNA for the CDR3: TGTGCCAGCTCACCGCGTAAGGGTTCTGAAGCTTTCTTT. The chain couples TRBV18 to TRBJ1-1; no definite D call. The CDR3 contains 13 residues. Germline V gene lookup returns CDR1 KGHSH and CDR2 LQKENI. V was trimmed by 3 bases and J by 6 bases, leaving 11 bases between them.

This clonotype was counted ten times or more. The gene calls are TRBV6-1 and TRBJ1-1, with D possibly TRBD1 on 5 matching bases. The CDR3 loop spans 13 amino acids. V was shortened by 8 bases and J by 3 bases, with 13 bases between the two germline ends. From germline, CDR1 is MNHNS and CDR2 SASEGT. The CDR3 protein is CASLGGTDTEAFF. The CDR3 bases are TGTGCCAGCCTGGGGGGGACGGACACTGAAGCTTTCTTT.

This sequence joins TRBV5-4 and TRBJ2-3; TRBD2 might be the D (5 bases). V was trimmed by 3 bases and J by 3 bases, leaving 23 bases between them. Germline loops: CDR1 SGHNT, CDR2 YYREEE (reference sequence). The CDR3 is made up of 18 amino acids. The CDR3 DNA sequence: TGTGCCAGCAGCTCACCCTTCAGGAGGTCAGCGGATACAGATACGCAGTATTTT. Protein product: CASSSPFRRSADTDTQYF.

The rearrangement uses TRBV2 and TRBJ2-3; 12 bases are shared with TRBD2. The CDR3 totals 15 residues. The V gene end was trimmed by 6 bases and the J gene end by 2 bases; junction bases not matched to a gene: 3. Germline V CDR1 and CDR2: SNHLY, FYNNEI. CDR3 in amino acids: CASSTSGGYTDTQYF. CDR3 coding DNA: TGTGCCAGCAGCACTAGCGGGGGGTACACAGATACGCAGTATTTT. The entire variable domain, with the rest obtained from reference TRBV2 and TRBJ2-3, is as follows: EPEVTQTPSHQVTQMGQEVILRCVPISNHLYFYWYRQILGQKVEFLVSFYNNEISEKSEIFDDQFSVERPDGSNFTLKIRSTKLEDSAMYFCASSTSGGYTDTQYFGPGTRLTVL.

This clonotype turned up a few times. Written as DNA, the CDR3 is TGTGCCAGCAGCCAAGTCAGTCTGGGGCTGTTTTTT. Translating gives CASSQVSLGLFF. The rearrangement links TRBV4-2 to TRBJ2-2, with D unresolved. The CDR3 is 12 amino acids. Germline V gene sequence: CDR1 LGHNA, CDR2 YNFKEQ. With 1 base removed from V and 13 bases from J, the gap between germline ends came to 10 bases.

This clonotype was detected only a few times. V and J are TRBV6-1 and TRBJ1-6, with D possibly being TRBD1 (5 bases). The length of the CDR3 is 12 residues. The ends were cut back, 8 bases at V and 7 bases at J, with 9 bases in the middle. From germline, CDR1 is MNHNS and CDR2 SASEGT. CDR3: CASDAGNSPLHF. The DNA of the CDR3 is TGTGCCAGCGACGCAGGGAATTCACCCCTCCACTTT.

This clonotype has at least ten counts. V gene TRBV6-1 combines with J gene TRBJ2-5, with 8 bases identical to TRBD1. CDR1 and CDR2 from the germline V gene are MNHNS and SASEGT. The CDR3 spans 14 residues. J gave up 5 bases and V 6 bases, and 8 bases lay outside the gene matches. CDR3 in amino acids: CASRSADRGETQYF. The CDR3 DNA reads TGTGCCAGCAGGTCCGCAGACAGGGGCGAGACCCAGTACTTC.

The table lists this clonotype with a few counts. The V gene is TRBV6-2 or TRBV6-3, the J gene TRBJ1-2, with TRBD1 as a possible D gene (6 bases). The CDR3 is 14 amino acids. Germline CDR1 is MNHEY and CDR2 is SVGEGT. The V end was cut by 4 bases, the J end by 4 bases, with 13 bases between. The CDR3: CASSFPGQFYGYTF. As DNA, the CDR3 is TGTGCCAGCAGTTTTCCGGGACAATTCTATGGCTACACCTTC.

Ten or more counts support this clonotype. This chain connects TRBV12-3 or TRBV12-4 to TRBJ2-7, with D maybe TRBD2 (6 bases). The CDR3 is 13 residues long. Trimming took 6 bases from V and 7 from J, leaving 16 bases between them. CDR3 in amino acids: CASSPAGPKEQYF. The CDR3 DNA is TGTGCCAGCAGCCCCGCGGGGCCGAAAGAGCAGTACTTC.

This chain connects TRBV12-3 or TRBV12-4 to TRBJ2-5; TRBD2 matches at 10 bases. J lost 5 bases, V lost 6 bases, and 9 bases had no gene match. The CDR3 sequence is 15 residues long. CDR3 in amino acids: CASRGGLAGAETQYF. The CDR3 DNA sequence: TGTGCCAGCAGAGGGGGGCTAGCGGGAGCGGAGACCCAGTACTTC.

V and J are TRBV7-2 and TRBJ1-6, with D possibly matching TRBD1 (5 bases). The germline CDR1 and CDR2 sequences are SGHTA and FQGNSA. Trimming stripped 1 base from V and 5 bases from J, with 12 bases between. The CDR3 has 16 amino acids. The CDR3 DNA is TGTGCCAGCAGCTTAGTTGGGGGTATGAATAATTCACCCCTCCACTTT. Encoded protein: CASSLVGGMNNSPLHF.

The gene calls are TRBV5-1 and TRBJ1-5, with 10 bases fitting TRBD1. J lost 8 bases, V lost 7 bases, and 12 bases had no gene match. The CDR3 runs to 15 residues. Germline CDR1 SGHRS, CDR2 YFSETQ. CDR3 in DNA: TGCGCCAGCGCTATGGACGGGACAGGGGATGAGCCCCAGCATTTT. As protein: CASAMDGTGDEPQHF.

This chain links TRBV29-1 with TRBJ2-1, with 8 bases lining up with TRBD2. CDR3 size: 15 residues. After removal of 1 base from V and 10 bases from J, the junction contained 12 bases not matched to a gene. CDR1 is SQVTM, CDR2 ANQGSEA, per germline. This CDR3 is CSVEGTSGPRGEQFF. The CDR3 DNA reads TGCAGCGTTGAAGGAACTAGCGGCCCGAGGGGAGAGCAGTTCTTC.

This clonotype was seen ten or more times. The V call is TRBV11-2, the J call TRBJ2-3; the match to TRBD2 covers 8 bases. The CDR3 sequence is 16 residues long. Germline V lookup: CDR1 SGHAT, CDR2 FQNNGV. V lost 2 bases to trimming and J lost 0 bases; unmatched junction nucleotides: 4. The CDR3 here is CASSLRRGGSTDTQYF. DNA for the CDR3: TGTGCCAGCAGCTTACGACGCGGGGGGAGCACAGATACGCAGTATTTT.